This TCR beta chain was sequenced during a study of blood T cell repertoires in COVID-19. In the original analysis: Amplified reference gene primers provided the basis for estimating nucleated cell counts. Measured with immunoSEQ multiplex PCR; TCRdb has only the in-frame clones, and not every one. Clonal size and the V and J genes are those of that table, whereas D and trimming came from the DNA. Among over 65,000 clones listed, 70% to 90% were seen once. Germline V lookup: CDR1 KGHSH, CDR2 LQKENI. V lost 3 bases and J lost 6; bases outside the gene matches: 9. This CDR3 region has 18 residues. This chain links TRBV18 with TRBJ2-1; 15 bases map to TRBD2. This receptor was taken from a middle-aged man with active or convalescent COVID-19. The sample was peripheral blood. The chain's CDR3 is CASSPRTSGGATGNEQFF. DNA for the CDR3: TGTGCCAGCTCACCGCGGACTAGCGGGGGGGCTACAGGCAATGAGCAGTTCTTC.